This T cell receptor beta chain was retrieved from a study of siplizumab effects on memory and regulatory T cells. CDR3 length equals 16 residues. The ends were cut back, 0 bases at V and 9 bases at J, with 15 bases in the middle. Germline CDR1 and CDR2: SGHVS and FQNEAQ. TCRdb's copy holds only in-frame clones and misses some; the assay was immunoSEQ multiplex PCR. The sample has 99,000 or so clones; nearly 95% are singletons. The chain combines TRBV7-8 with TRBJ1-6; D not certain. The receptor was isolated from a human donor in good health. The sequencing sample was made of Tregs sorted from blood. The CDR3 DNA is TGTGCCAGCAGCTTAGCAGGCAGAACTGTGCGTTCACCCCTCCACTTT. This encodes CASSLAGRTVRSPLHF.